This paragraph covers one T cell receptor beta chain sequence. Its antigen is unidentified. The sample is drawn from a study of identifying expanded T cells in peripheral blood. Study-wide results and caveats: Clone count variance between roughly two-week samples rose with total template count. Technical replicates showed roughly 1.2 changed clones; two weeks around 15; four weeks 19.

Collection occurred without any documented infections or immune events in donors. Repertoires were generated with immunoSEQ multiplex PCR, while TCRdb's copy carries only in-frame clones and drops some. The sample comprises approximately 85,000 clones, approximately 85% of which are singletons, and 15% to 20% rests with the top ten. Sequenced material: blood. This receptor was identified in a person between 18 and 75 years old in good health.

The CDR3 protein is CASSQDPEGARGYTF. CDR3 in DNA: TGCGCCAGCAGCCAAGATCCCGAGGGGGCACGTGGCTACACCTTC. The V call is TRBV4-3, the J call TRBJ1-2; 7 nucleotides line up with TRBD1. The germline CDR1 and CDR2 sequences are LGHNA and YSLEER. Trimming cost V 0 bases and J 7 bases; bases outside gene matches: 8. This CDR3 is built from 15 residues.